This is a list of T cell receptor beta chains from one sample in a study of shared clonotypes between healthy human individuals. This table comes from immunoSEQ multiplex PCR, and its TCRdb copy is limited to in-frame clones, with some not included. This sample has millions of clones, with approximately 93% found just once. Sequencing was performed on naive CD4+ T cells from PBMCs. These receptors originate from a man in his late teens or twenties in good health. Some clones in this sample may be carry-over from other donors' samples. Each CDR3 is given with its conserved first and last residue. A D gene is named only where the DNA matches it firmly.

cdr3_aa	cdr3_nt	d_call	v_call	j_call
CASSLGQVAYNEQFF	TGTGCCAGCTCACTAGGACAGGTGGCCTACAATGAGCAGTTCTTC	TRBD1	TRBV18	TRBJ2-1
CASSIEGGSPSYEQYF	TGTGCCAGTAGTATTGAAGGCGGGAGCCCCTCCTACGAGCAGTACTTC	TRBD2	TRBV19	TRBJ2-7
CASSLGRTTNQETQYF	TGTGCCAGCAGCTTAGGTCGCACGACGAATCAAGAGACCCAGTACTTC	-	TRBV11-2	TRBJ2-5
CASRDNRGQWYGYTF	TGTGCCAGCAGAGACAACAGGGGGCAATGGTATGGCTACACCTTC	TRBD1	TRBV6-6	TRBJ1-2
CASSIWGEGAQYF	TGTGCCAGTAGTATCTGGGGGGAAGGGGCCCAGTACTTC	-	TRBV19	TRBJ2-5
CASSLAFATANGYTF	TGTGCCAGCAGCTTAGCGTTCGCCACCGCGAATGGCTACACCTTC	-	TRBV7-9	TRBJ1-2
CASSSLAGQETQYF	TGCGCCAGCAGCTCCCTAGCGGGACAAGAGACCCAGTACTTC	TRBD2	TRBV4-1	TRBJ2-5
CASSPPTPPGEVGNSNQPQHF	TGTGCCAGCTCACCACCGACACCCCCGGGTGAGGTCGGCAATAGCAATCAGCCCCAGCATTTT	-	TRBV18	TRBJ1-5
CASSLEGVRTEAFF	TGTGCCAGCAGCTTGGAGGGGGTTCGCACTGAAGCTTTCTTT	-	TRBV5-4	TRBJ1-1
CASSSSGEKLFF	TGTGCCAGCAGTTCGTCAGGGGAAAAACTGTTTTTT	-	TRBV28	TRBJ1-4
CASSPTSADNEQFF	TGTGCCAGCTCACCAACTAGCGCGGACAATGAGCAGTTCTTC	TRBD2	TRBV18	TRBJ2-1
CASSFSGIQNQPQHF	TGTGCCAGCAGTTTCTCCGGGATCCAGAATCAGCCCCAGCATTTT	-	TRBV27	TRBJ1-5
CASSSGTGGSEQYF	TGTGCCAGCAGTTCTGGGACAGGGGGCTCCGAGCAGTACTTC	TRBD1	TRBV7-9	TRBJ2-7
CASSEYLSTDTQYF	TGTGCCAGCAGTGAATATCTCAGCACAGATACGCAGTATTTT	-	TRBV25-1	TRBJ2-3
CASSHEGGEQFF	TGTGCCAGCAGCCACGAAGGGGGTGAGCAGTTCTTC	-	TRBV4-2	TRBJ2-1